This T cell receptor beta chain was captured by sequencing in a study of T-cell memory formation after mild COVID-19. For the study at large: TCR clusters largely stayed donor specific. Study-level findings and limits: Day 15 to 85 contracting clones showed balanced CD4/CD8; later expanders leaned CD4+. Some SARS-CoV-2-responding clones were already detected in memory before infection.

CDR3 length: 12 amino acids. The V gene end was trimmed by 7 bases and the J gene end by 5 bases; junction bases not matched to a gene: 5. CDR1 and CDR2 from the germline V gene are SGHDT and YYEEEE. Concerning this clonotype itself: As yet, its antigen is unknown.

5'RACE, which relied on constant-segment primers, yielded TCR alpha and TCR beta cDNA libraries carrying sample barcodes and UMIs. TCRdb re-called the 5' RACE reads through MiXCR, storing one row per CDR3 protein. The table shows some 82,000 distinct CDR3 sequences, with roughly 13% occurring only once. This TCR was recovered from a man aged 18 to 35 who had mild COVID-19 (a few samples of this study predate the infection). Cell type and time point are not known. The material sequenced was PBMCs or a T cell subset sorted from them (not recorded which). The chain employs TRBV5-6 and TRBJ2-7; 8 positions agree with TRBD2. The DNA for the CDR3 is TGTGCCAGCGGCGGGGGGTCCCACGAGCAGTACGTC. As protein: CASGGGSHEQYV.